The clone carrying this TCR beta chain appeared once. The antigen remains unidentified. The data stem from a study of cytomegalovirus exposure and HLA in healthy donors. About the study: The Caucasian-associated ancestry cluster held under 90% of 398 genotyped donors. Study findings and constraints: Later, TCR association rates were found to vary by HLA locus, highest for DRB1 and lowest for HLA-C. In a later analysis, HLA-associated TCR beta chains were more clonally expanded than equally common others.

The germline gives CDR1 SGDLS, CDR2 YYNGEE. This CDR3 contains 15 residues. V was clipped by 8 bases and J by 2 bases; unmatched bases: 8. The PCR employed 60 Vbeta primers together with 13 Jbeta primers. Sequencing was performed with immunoSEQ multiplex PCR; in TCRdb, only in-frame clones are kept and a portion is missing. Of 85,000 to 100,000 clones listed, more than 55% were seen once; the top ten hold about 2.3%. This chain uses TRBV9 with TRBJ2-1; 9 nucleotides line up with TRBD1. This TCR was recovered from a human donor in good health. The sequenced sample consisted of PBMCs. The CDR3, as DNA: TGTGCCAGGGACTACAGGGGGCTAGCCTACAATGAGCAGTTCTTC. It specifies CARDYRGLAYNEQFF. The whole variable domain, remainder taken from reference TRBV9 and TRBJ2-1, is DSGVTQTPKHLITATGQRVTLRCSPRSGDLSVYWYQQSLDQGLQFLIQYYNGEERAKGNILERFSAQQFPDLHSELNLSSLELGDSALYFCARDYRGLAYNEQFFGPGTRLTVL.